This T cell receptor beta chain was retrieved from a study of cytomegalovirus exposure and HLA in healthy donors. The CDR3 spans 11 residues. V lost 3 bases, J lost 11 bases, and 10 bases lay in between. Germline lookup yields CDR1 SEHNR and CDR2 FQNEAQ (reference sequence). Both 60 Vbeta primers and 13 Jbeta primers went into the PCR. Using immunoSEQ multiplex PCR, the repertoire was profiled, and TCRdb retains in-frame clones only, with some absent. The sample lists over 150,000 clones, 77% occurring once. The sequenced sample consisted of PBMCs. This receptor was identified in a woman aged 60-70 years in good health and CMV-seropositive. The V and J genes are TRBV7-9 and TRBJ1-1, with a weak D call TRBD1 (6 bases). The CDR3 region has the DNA TGTGCCAGCAGCTTGGGGGCGGCGGCTTTCTTT. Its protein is CASSLGAAAFF.